These T cell receptor beta chains were read from a single sample in a study of cytomegalovirus exposure and HLA in healthy donors. TCRdb's table, derived via immunoSEQ multiplex PCR, lists solely in-frame clones and lacks some. The sample contains about 190,000 clones, roughly nine tenths of which appear only once. Material: PBMCs. The source of these receptors is a boy between 2 and 10 years old in good health and CMV-seronegative. The CDR3 runs from the conserved cysteine through the conserved F or W. The order of the fields is CDR3 protein, CDR3 DNA, D gene, J gene, clone size, V gene. D genes are given only for firm matches. Rows give clone size only sometimes, using once, few, many, or a class for an expanded clone.

CASSEVGQGAEKLFF	TGTGCCAGCAGTGAAGTGGGGCAGGGGGCGGAAAAACTGTTTTTT	TRBD1	TRBJ1-4	few	TRBV6-1
CASSQLRVNTEAFF	TGCGCCAGCAGCCAATTAAGAGTAAACACTGAAGCTTTCTTT	-	TRBJ1-1	-	TRBV4-1
CASRDRKYYEQYF	TGTGCCAGCCGGGACAGAAAATACTACGAGCAGTACTTC	TRBD1	TRBJ2-7	few	TRBV6-6
CASSQESGTGRRLAGAGELFF	TGCGCCAGCAGCCAAGAGTCAGGGACAGGGAGAAGGCTAGCGGGAGCCGGGGAGCTGTTTTTT	-	TRBJ2-2	-	TRBV4-1
CANSPGTSGYNEQFF	TGTGCCAACTCTCCCGGGACTAGCGGGTACAATGAGCAGTTCTTC	TRBD2	TRBJ2-1	few	TRBV2
CASSVATSSRNGANVLTF	TGTGCCAGCAGCGTAGCTACAAGTTCGAGGAATGGGGCCAACGTCCTGACTTTC	-	TRBJ2-6	-	TRBV9
CASRRLSGGTEAFF	TGTGCCAGCAGACGTCTTTCGGGAGGGACTGAAGCTTTCTTT	-	TRBJ1-1	once	TRBV6-5
CATSRASHREETQYF	TGTGCCACCAGCAGAGCAAGTCACCGGGAGGAGACCCAGTACTTC	-	TRBJ2-5	-	TRBV15
CASSASGTDTQYF	TGTGCCAGCAGTGCTAGCGGGACAGATACGCAGTATTTT	TRBD2	TRBJ2-3	few	TRBV6-4
CASSRAGSGTEAFF	TGTGCCAGCAGCCGCGCCGGGTCGGGCACTGAAGCTTTCTTT	-	TRBJ1-1	-	TRBV28
CASSAVWDRANSPLHF	TGCGCCAGCAGTGCCGTGTGGGACAGGGCCAATTCACCCCTCCACTTT	TRBD1	TRBJ1-6	-	TRBV10-2
CASSSTGEGNQPQHF	TGCGCCAGCAGCTCCACAGGGGAGGGCAATCAGCCCCAGCATTTT	TRBD1	TRBJ1-5	few	TRBV5-1
CASSLGLAENEQFF	TGTGCCAGCAGCTTAGGACTAGCGGAAAATGAGCAGTTCTTC	TRBD2	TRBJ2-1	-	TRBV7-9
CASSSSRLLYGYTF	TGTGCCAGCAGCTCTAGTCGGCTACTCTATGGCTACACCTTC	-	TRBJ1-2	-	TRBV11-2
CASTYSGANVLTF	TGTGCCAGTACTTACTCTGGGGCCAACGTCCTGACTTTC	-	TRBJ2-6	-	TRBV19
CASSQVRGTEAFF	TGTGCCAGTAGTCAGGTCAGGGGCACTGAAGCTTTCTTT	-	TRBJ1-1	-	TRBV19
CASSLGGRSYNEQFF	TGCGCCAGCAGCTTGGGCGGGAGGTCCTACAATGAGCAGTTCTTC	TRBD2	TRBJ2-1	-	TRBV5-1
CASSDPAPGTSGSGYNEQFF	TGTGCCAGCAGCGACCCGGCACCTGGGACTAGCGGGAGTGGGTACAATGAGCAGTTCTTC	TRBD2	TRBJ2-1	once	TRBV9
CAWSYTNQPQHF	TGTGCCTGGTCATACACCAATCAGCCCCAGCATTTT	-	TRBJ1-5	-	TRBV30
CASSVKPGELFF	TGTGCCAGCAGCGTTAAGCCCGGGGAGCTGTTTTTT	-	TRBJ2-2	-	TRBV7-9
CASSAQTQGARYEQYF	TGCGCCAGCAGCGCACAAACACAGGGGGCGCGGTACGAGCAGTACTTC	TRBD1	TRBJ2-7	-	TRBV5-1
CASSRTSGSNEQYF	TGTGCCAGCAGTAGGACTAGCGGGAGCAACGAGCAGTACTTC	TRBD2	TRBJ2-7	-	TRBV7-9
CASSPSSEQFF	TGTGCCAGCAGCCCTAGTAGTGAGCAGTTCTTC	-	TRBJ2-1	-	TRBV7-9
CASSVEDAGPWEEKLFF	TGTGCCAGCAGCGTAGAGGATGCGGGACCCTGGGAAGAAAAACTGTTTTTT	-	TRBJ1-4	-	TRBV9
CASSLARATYEQYF	TGTGCCAGCAGCTTAGCTCGAGCCACCTACGAGCAGTACTTC	-	TRBJ2-7	-	TRBV13
CASSSSVRSQYF	TGTGCCAGCAGCTCTAGCGTAAGGTCGCAGTATTTT	-	TRBJ2-3	-	TRBV5-4